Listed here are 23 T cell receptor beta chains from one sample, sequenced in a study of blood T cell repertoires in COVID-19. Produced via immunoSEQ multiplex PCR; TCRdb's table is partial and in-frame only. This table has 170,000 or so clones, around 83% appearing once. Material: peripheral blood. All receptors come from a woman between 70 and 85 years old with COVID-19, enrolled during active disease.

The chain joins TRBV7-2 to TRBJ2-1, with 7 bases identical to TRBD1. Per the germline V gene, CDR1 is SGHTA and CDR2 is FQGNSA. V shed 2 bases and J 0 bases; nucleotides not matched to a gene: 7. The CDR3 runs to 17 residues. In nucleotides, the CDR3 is TGTGCCAGCAGCTTACGGACAGGTTTACACTCCTACAATGAGCAGTTCTTC. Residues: CASSLRTGLHSYNEQFF. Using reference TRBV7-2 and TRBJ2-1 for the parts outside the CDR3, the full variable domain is GAGVSQSPSNKVTEKGKDVELRCDPISGHTALYWYRQSLGQGLEFLIYFQGNSAPDKSGLPSDRFSAERTGGSVSTLTIQRTQQEDSAVYLCASSLRTGLHSYNEQFFGPGTRLTVL.

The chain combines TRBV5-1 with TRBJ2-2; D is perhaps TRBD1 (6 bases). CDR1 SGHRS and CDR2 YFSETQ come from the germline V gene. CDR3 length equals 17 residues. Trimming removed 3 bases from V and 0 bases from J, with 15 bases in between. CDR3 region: CASSYKTGHSNTGELFF. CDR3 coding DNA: TGCGCCAGCAGCTATAAAACGGGACACTCGAACACCGGGGAGCTGTTTTTT.

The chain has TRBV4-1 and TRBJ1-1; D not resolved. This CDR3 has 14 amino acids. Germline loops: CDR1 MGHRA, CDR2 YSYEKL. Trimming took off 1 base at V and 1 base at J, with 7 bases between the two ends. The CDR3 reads CASSQVGGNTEAFF. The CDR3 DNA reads TGCGCCAGCAGCCAAGTAGGCGGGAACACTGAAGCTTTCTTT.

The CDR3 nucleotides read TGTGCCAGTTTCGGGCTAGCGGGAGGGGGTGAGCAGTTCTTC. Its translation is CASFGLAGGGEQFF. This chain joins TRBV19 and TRBJ2-1, with 12 positions matching TRBD2. CDR1 and CDR2 (germline): LNHDA, SQIVND (reference sequence). The ends lost 8 bases at V and 9 bases at J; junction bases unmatched: 8. The CDR3 extends over 14 amino acids.

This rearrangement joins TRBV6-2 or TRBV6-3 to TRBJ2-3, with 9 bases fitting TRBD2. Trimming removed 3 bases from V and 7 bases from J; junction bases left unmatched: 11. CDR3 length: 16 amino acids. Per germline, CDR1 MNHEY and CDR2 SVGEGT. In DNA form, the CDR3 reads TGTGCCAGCAGTTATTATTCTAGCGGGAACTACAATACGCAGTATTTT. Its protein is CASSYYSSGNYNTQYF.

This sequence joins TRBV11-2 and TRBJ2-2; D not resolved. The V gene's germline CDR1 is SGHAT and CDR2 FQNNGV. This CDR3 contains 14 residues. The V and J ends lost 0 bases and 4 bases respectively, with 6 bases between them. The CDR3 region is CASSLETTTGELFF. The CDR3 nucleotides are TGTGCCAGCAGCTTAGAGACAACCACCGGGGAGCTGTTTTTT.

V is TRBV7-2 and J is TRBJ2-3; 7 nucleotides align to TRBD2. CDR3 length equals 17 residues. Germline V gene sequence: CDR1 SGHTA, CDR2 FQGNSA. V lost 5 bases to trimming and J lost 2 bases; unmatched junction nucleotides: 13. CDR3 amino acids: CASSVQAGLSFTDTQYF. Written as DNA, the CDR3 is TGTGCCAGCAGCGTCCAAGCGGGGCTTTCCTTCACAGATACGCAGTATTTT.

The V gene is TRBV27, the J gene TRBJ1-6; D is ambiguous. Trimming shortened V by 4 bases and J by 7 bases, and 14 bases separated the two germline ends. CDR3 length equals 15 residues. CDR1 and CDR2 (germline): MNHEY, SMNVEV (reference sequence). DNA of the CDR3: TGTGCCAGCAGTTCGGGTCAGATTTTGAATTCACCCCTCCACTTT. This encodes CASSSGQILNSPLHF.

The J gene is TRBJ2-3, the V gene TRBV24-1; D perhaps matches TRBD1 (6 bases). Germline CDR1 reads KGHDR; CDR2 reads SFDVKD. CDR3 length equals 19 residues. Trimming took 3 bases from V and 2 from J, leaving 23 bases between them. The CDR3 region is CATSDNTGMGRGSTDTQYF. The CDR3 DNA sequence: TGTGCCACCAGTGATAATACAGGGATGGGGCGAGGTTCCACAGATACGCAGTATTTT.

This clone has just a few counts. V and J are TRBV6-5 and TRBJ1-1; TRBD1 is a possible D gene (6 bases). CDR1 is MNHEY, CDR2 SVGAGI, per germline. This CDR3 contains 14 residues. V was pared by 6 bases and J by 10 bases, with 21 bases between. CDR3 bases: TGTGCCAGCAGAATCAATCGGCGGGGGCAGGGAGCTTTCTTT. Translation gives CASRINRRGQGAFF.

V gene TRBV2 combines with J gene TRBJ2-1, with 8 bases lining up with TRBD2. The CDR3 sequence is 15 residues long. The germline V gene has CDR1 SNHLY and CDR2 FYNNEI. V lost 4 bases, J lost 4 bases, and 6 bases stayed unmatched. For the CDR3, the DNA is TGTGCCAGCAGTGGTTCGGCTAGCGGGTACAATGAGCAGTTCTTC. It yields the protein CASSGSASGYNEQFF.

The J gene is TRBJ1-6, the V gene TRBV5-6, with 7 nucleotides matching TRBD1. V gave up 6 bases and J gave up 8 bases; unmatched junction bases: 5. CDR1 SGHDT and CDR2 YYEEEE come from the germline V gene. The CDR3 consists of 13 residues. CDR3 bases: TGTGCCAGCACCGGACAGGACCATTCACCCCTCCACTTT. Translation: CASTGQDHSPLHF.

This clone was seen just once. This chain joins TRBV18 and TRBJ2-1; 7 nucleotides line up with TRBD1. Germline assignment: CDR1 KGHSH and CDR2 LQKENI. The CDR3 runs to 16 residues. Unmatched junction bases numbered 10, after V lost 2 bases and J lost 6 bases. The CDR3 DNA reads TGTGCCAGCTCACCAGACAGGGATCTGGTCCGCAATGAGCAGTTCTTC. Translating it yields CASSPDRDLVRNEQFF.

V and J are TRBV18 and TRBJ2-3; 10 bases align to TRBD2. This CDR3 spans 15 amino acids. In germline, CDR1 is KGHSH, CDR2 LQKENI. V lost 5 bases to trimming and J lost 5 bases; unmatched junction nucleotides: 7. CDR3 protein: CASSKAGGPLDTQYF. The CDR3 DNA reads TGTGCCAGCTCAAAAGCGGGAGGGCCTCTAGATACGCAGTATTTT.

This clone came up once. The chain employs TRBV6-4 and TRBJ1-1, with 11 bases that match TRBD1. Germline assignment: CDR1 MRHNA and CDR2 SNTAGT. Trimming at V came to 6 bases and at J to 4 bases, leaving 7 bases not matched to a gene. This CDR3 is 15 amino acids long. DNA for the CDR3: TGTGCCAGCAGAAGACCGGGGACAGGGGGCACTGAAGCTTTCTTT. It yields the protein CASRRPGTGGTEAFF.

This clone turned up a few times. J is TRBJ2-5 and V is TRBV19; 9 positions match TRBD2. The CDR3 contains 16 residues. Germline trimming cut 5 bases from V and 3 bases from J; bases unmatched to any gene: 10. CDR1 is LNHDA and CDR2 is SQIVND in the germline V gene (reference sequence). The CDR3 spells CASSPLAGVGEETQYF. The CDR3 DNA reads TGTGCCAGTAGTCCCTTAGCGGGAGTCGGGGAAGAGACCCAGTACTTC.

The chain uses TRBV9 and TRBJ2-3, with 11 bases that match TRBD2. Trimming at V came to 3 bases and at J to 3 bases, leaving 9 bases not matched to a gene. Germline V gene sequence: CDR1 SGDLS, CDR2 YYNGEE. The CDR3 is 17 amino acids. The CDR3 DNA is TGTGCCAGCAGCGCGGGTAGCGGGAGGGCCGCGACAGATACGCAGTATTTT. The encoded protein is CASSAGSGRAATDTQYF.

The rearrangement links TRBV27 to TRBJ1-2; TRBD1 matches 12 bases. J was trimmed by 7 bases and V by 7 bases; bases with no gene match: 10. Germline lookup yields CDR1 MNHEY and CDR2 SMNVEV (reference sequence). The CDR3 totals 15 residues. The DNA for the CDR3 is TGTGCCAGCACCGGAGGGGGACAGGGGGCCTCTGGCTACACCTTC. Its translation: CASTGGGQGASGYTF.

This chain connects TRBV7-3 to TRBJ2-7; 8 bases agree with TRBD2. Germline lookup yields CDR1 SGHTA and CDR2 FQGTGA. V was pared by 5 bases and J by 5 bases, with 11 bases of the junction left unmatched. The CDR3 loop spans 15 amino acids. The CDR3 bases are TGTGCCAGCAGCCGCTTCGCCGGGACTAGTAACGAGCAGTACTTC. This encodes CASSRFAGTSNEQYF.

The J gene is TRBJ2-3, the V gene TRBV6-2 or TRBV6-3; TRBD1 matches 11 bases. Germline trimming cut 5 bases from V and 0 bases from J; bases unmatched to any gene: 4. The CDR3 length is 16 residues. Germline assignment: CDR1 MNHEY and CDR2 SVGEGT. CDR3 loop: CASSGQGALSTDTQYF. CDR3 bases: TGTGCCAGCAGTGGACAGGGGGCTCTCAGCACAGATACGCAGTATTTT.

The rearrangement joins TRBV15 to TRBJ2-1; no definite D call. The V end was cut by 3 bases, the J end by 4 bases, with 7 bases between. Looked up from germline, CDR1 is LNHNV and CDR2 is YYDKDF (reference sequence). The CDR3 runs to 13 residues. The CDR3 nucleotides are TGTGCCACCAGCAGTGAACTGTACAATGAGCAGTTCTTC. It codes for CATSSELYNEQFF.

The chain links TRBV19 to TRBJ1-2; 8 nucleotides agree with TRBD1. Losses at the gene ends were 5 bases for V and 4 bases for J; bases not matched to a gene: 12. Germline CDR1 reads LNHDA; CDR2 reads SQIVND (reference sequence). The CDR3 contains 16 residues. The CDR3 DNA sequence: TGTGCCAGTAGTTCTCCCGCAGGGGGCGTGGGCTATGGCTACACCTTC. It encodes CASSSPAGGVGYGYTF.

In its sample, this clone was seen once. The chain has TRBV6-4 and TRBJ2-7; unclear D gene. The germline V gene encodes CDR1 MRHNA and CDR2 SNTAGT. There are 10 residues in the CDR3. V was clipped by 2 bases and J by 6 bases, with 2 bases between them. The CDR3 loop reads CASSDREQYF. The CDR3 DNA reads TGTGCCAGCAGTGACCGCGAGCAGTACTTC.